This T cell receptor (beta chain) was documented in a study of patients and donors after allogeneic stem cell transplantation. The length of the CDR3 is 14 residues. Germline V gene lookup returns CDR1 LNHDA and CDR2 SQIVND (reference sequence). V was pared by 2 bases and J by 4 bases, with 2 bases of the junction left unmatched. Each CDR3 protein is one row after TCRdb ran MiXCR on the RT-PCR reads. The table shows roughly 940,000 distinct CDR3 sequences, with under 20% occurring only once. Sequencing was done on a sample of blood, either unsorted or a sorted T cell fraction (not recorded which). This sequence was found in a human donor who was either an allogeneic HSCT recipient or a stem cell or donor lymphocyte infusion donor (not recorded which). It is not recorded whose cells these are; they may come from a transplant donor. The chain employs TRBV19 and TRBJ2-1; the match to TRBD2 covers 7 bases. CDR3 in amino acids: CASSITSAYNEQFF. The DNA for the CDR3 is TGTGCCAGTAGTATAACTAGCGCGTACAATGAGCAGTTCTTC.